This T cell receptor (beta chain) derives from a study of identical twins. Study-wide results and caveats: Cord blood beta clonotypes that were abundant carried fewer insertions, and memory repertoires showed no such trend.

In the case of this clonotype: Its antigen is as yet unknown.

TCRdb re-called the 5' RACE reads through MiXCR, storing one row per CDR3 protein. The sample consists of around 670,000 distinct CDR3 sequences, over 5% of them appearing once. Germline trimming cut 4 bases from V and 4 bases from J; bases unmatched to any gene: 4. Germline-derived CDR1 and CDR2 are SEHNR and FQNEAQ (reference sequence). The CDR3 covers 14 residues. The chain employs TRBV7-9 and TRBJ1-1; 9 positions match TRBD1. The sequencing sample was made of naive T cells sorted from blood. The receptor's source is a man aged 18 to 30 in good health. The CDR3 DNA reads as TGTGCCAGCAGCTCCCGGGACAGGGCCACTGAAGCTTTCTTT. Amino acids: CASSSRDRATEAFF.